This TCR beta chain comes out of a study of CD8+CD57+ T cells in acquired aplastic anemia (dated by TCRdb to about 2018). With respect to the entire study: DNA extracted from sorted CD4+ and CD8+ cells had a mean of approximately 3 ug, with a range of about 0.19 to 27.4 ug. CD8+CD57+ expansion was defined as frequency above the mean frequency observed in healthy subjects. Beyond this particular receptor, the publication reports: Patients and healthy controls showed no significant difference in CD8+ Simpson's diversity (P=0.060). Around 30 CD8+ CDR3 sequences were shared between patients and controls but appeared highly expressed in patients and within their immunodominant clones.

Genomic DNA was used as template for profiling of TCR beta VDJ combinations and CDR3 sequences. TCR repertoire sequencing was run on an Illumina HiSeq 2000. Concerning the study's data processing: TRBV/TRBJ rearrangement plots, CDR3 size and DJ length profiles, and Simpson's diversity index were used to assess repertoires. The most abundant DNA sequence in the deep sequencing data was defined as the immunodominant clone. CDR3 amino acid sequences were checked for sharing between subjects and were compared against published repertoires and the VDJdb database. The raw public data were reprocessed by TCRdb itself: fastp quality trimming at Q25, MiXCR clonotype calling, in-frame beta chains only. CDR3 protein sequences are deduplicated, and each keeps its most common genes and DNA. The V and J calls shown here were made by TCRdb, not taken from the authors' results. The sample table shows 150,000 to 200,000 distinct CDR3 sequences, and about 50% are seen once. Of the sample, about 30% is held by the ten largest clones.

This clonotype occurred many times. The clone's antigen remains unknown. No qualities accompany the bases; no much larger clone lies one base away. The CDR3 covers 16 residues, taking in both the cysteine and the phenylalanine. Only CDR3 DNA remains: 48 bases, in frame from the first base. From V the trimming removes 0 bases and from J it removes 0 bases, while the gene matches leave 2 bases of the junction unaccounted for. CDR1 PRHDT and CDR2 FYEKMQ were looked up in the germline V gene (reference sequence). The patients picked for sequencing were ones in whom flow cytometry had shown an expansion of CD8+CD57+ cells. All patients had severe acquired aplastic anemia diagnosed by International Study of Aplastic Anemia and Agranulocytosis and Camitta criteria. At the time blood was sampled, none of the patients had received any therapy. The study deep-sequenced TCR repertoires of sorted CD4+ and CD8+ blood T cells from severe aplastic anemia patients and healthy subjects. Patients were enrolled in the USA under clinicaltrials.gov protocols 00001620, 01623167, 00001397, 00071045, 00081523 and 00961064. Ficoll-Paque density gradient centrifugation was used to isolate peripheral blood mononuclear cells. CD4+ and CD8+ T cells were sorted by FACS or magnetic beads before DNA extraction.

Sequencing used sorted CD4+, CD8+, or CD8+CD57+ T cells (not recorded which) from PBMCs. This TCR derives from a human donor with aplastic anemia. The sequence joins TRBV13 to TRBJ2-7, with 10 bases aligning to TRBD2. The CDR3 loop reads CASSLGGLAFSYEQYF. At the DNA level, the sequence is TGTGCCAGCAGCTTAGGGGGACTAGCGTTCTCCTACGAGCAGTACTTC.